A single sample gave rise to the 25 T cell receptor beta chains below, sequenced in a study of blood T cell repertoires in COVID-19 (dated by TCRdb to 2020 to 2021). The library was built by means of the immunoSEQ multiplex PCR assay. Entries here come from immuneACCESS through TCRdb and include only in-frame sequences with V and J called. Some clones fail to appear in such tables; in the studies checked, an unresolved V gene covers under half of the shortfall, and the cause of the remainder is unknown. The sample has hundreds of thousands of clones on record, nearly 85% of them singletons. About 1.3% of the sample goes to the ten largest clones. Sequenced: peripheral blood. The receptors were sampled from a woman under 40 with COVID-19, enrolled during active disease.

V gene TRBV6-5 combines with J gene TRBJ1-6; TRBD1 matches at 9 bases. Trimming cost V 10 bases and J 8 bases; bases outside gene matches: 6. This CDR3 contains 13 residues. Germline V lookup: CDR1 MNHEY, CDR2 SVGAGI. The DNA of the CDR3 is TGTGCCACCTACCGGGACAGGGATTCACCCCTCCACTTT. Protein: CATYRDRDSPLHF.

The genes are TRBV6-2 or TRBV6-3 and TRBJ1-6; tentative D call: TRBD1 (6 bases). Trimming removed 2 bases from V and 9 bases from J, with 11 bases in between. CDR3 size: 14 residues. Germline V CDR1 and CDR2: MNHEY, SVGEGT. This chain's CDR3 is CASSYGGAGSPLHF. DNA for the CDR3: TGTGCCAGCAGTTACGGGGGCGCGGGTTCACCCCTCCACTTT.

This clone was observed a single time. The V call is TRBV6-4, the J call TRBJ2-5, with TRBD2 matching 9 bases. Germline loops: CDR1 MRHNA, CDR2 SNTAGT. The V segment lost 3 bases and the J segment 1 base; nucleotides outside the gene matches: 3. The CDR3 extends over 15 amino acids. The CDR3 here is CASSEVAGVQETQYF. DNA for the CDR3: TGTGCCAGCAGTGAGGTAGCGGGAGTCCAAGAGACCCAGTACTTC.

Only a few counts were recorded for this clone. The chain carries TRBV5-4 and TRBJ1-1, with 7 nucleotides matching TRBD1. The CDR3 sequence is 17 residues long. The ends lost 2 bases at V and 3 bases at J; junction bases unmatched: 13. Germline V gives CDR1 SGHNT, CDR2 YYREEE (reference sequence). The CDR3 sequence: CASSLGVRQGVDTEAFF. CDR3 bases: TGTGCCAGCAGCTTAGGGGTGAGGCAGGGGGTGGACACTGAAGCTTTCTTT.

This chain joins TRBV2 and TRBJ2-5; D perhaps matches TRBD1 (5 bases). Germline CDR1 SNHLY, CDR2 FYNNEI. V was clipped by 3 bases and J by 5 bases, with 16 bases between them. The CDR3 runs to 15 residues. The CDR3 nucleotides read TGTGCCAGCAGTGAGGCACAGGATAAATCGGAGACCCAGTACTTC. Translated, it gives CASSEAQDKSETQYF.

The chain recombines TRBV19 with TRBJ1-1, with 7 bases matching TRBD1. CDR3 length equals 15 residues. The V and J ends lost 5 bases and 1 base, in that order; junction bases with no gene match: 7. Germline assignment: CDR1 LNHDA and CDR2 SQIVND (reference sequence). CDR3 DNA: TGTGCCAGTAGTTTCGACAGGGCCGAGAACACTGAAGCTTTCTTT. Translated, it gives CASSFDRAENTEAFF. The complete variable domain, with remaining parts taken from reference TRBV19 and TRBJ1-1, reads DGGITQSPKYLFRKEGQNVTLSCEQNLNHDAMYWYRQDPGQGLRLIYYSQIVNDFQKGDIAEGYSVSREKKESFPLTVTSAQKNPTAFYLCASSFDRAENTEAFFGQGTRLTVV.

This rearrangement joins TRBV5-1 to TRBJ2-6, with D hard to call. V dropped 5 bases and J dropped 0 bases, with 6 bases sitting between them. CDR1 SGHRS and CDR2 YFSETQ come from the germline V gene. This CDR3 spans 14 amino acids. The CDR3 DNA sequence: TGCGCCAGCAGTGTCCTCTCTGGGGCCAACGTCCTGACTTTC. Translation gives CASSVLSGANVLTF.

This clone was seen once. The chain couples TRBV27 to TRBJ1-4; unclear D gene. The CDR3 has 14 amino acids. Per the germline V gene, CDR1 is MNHEY and CDR2 is SMNVEV (reference sequence). V gave up 6 bases and J gave up 8 bases, with 16 bases separating them. CDR3 DNA: TGTGCCAGCAGCCCCGGGGAGTTTGGAGAAAAACTGTTTTTT. This sequence encodes CASSPGEFGEKLFF.

The V and J genes are TRBV7-3 and TRBJ2-1; no reliable D call. The CDR3 is 13 residues long. The germline V and J ends were trimmed by 1 base and 9 bases, with 10 bases remaining between them. CDR1 SGHTA and CDR2 FQGTGA come from the germline V gene. The CDR3 nucleotides read TGTGCCAGCAGCTTAATTCGAGTTAGTGAGCAGTTCTTC. Its translation: CASSLIRVSEQFF. The complete variable domain, with remaining parts taken from reference TRBV7-3 and TRBJ2-1, reads GAGVSQTPSNKVTEKGKYVELRCDPISGHTALYWYRQSLGQGPEFLIYFQGTGAADDSGLPNDRFFAVRPEGSVSTLKIQRTERGDSAVYLCASSLIRVSEQFFGPGTRLTVL.

CDR3 nucleotide sequence: TGCGCCAGCAGCCAAGCCTTATCGGTGAACACTGAAGCTTTCTTT. Protein sequence: CASSQALSVNTEAFF. V usage is TRBV4-3 and J usage is TRBJ1-1, with D unclear. The V gene lost 1 base and the J gene lost 0 bases, with 9 bases spanning the gap. Germline V gives CDR1 LGHNA, CDR2 YSLEER. The CDR3 loop spans 15 amino acids.

J is TRBJ2-1 and V is TRBV7-3, with 9 bases identical to TRBD1. This CDR3 region has 13 residues. Unmatched junction bases numbered 2, after V lost 4 bases and J lost 7 bases. Germline-derived CDR1 and CDR2 are SGHTA and FQGTGA. The CDR3 sequence is CASSWTGENEQFF. The CDR3 DNA follows: TGTGCCAGCAGCTGGACAGGGGAGAATGAGCAGTTCTTC.

This clone was seen only once. The V call is TRBV7-2, the J call TRBJ1-2; a weak D match, TRBD1 (6 bases). With 5 bases removed from V and 8 bases from J, the gap between germline ends came to 15 bases. This CDR3 spans 13 amino acids. Per the germline V gene, CDR1 is SGHTA and CDR2 is FQGNSA. This CDR3 is CASSPRQGTGYTF. CDR3 nucleotide sequence: TGTGCCAGCAGCCCGAGGCAGGGGACGGGCTACACCTTC.

The chain couples TRBV6-5 to TRBJ2-7; TRBD2 aligns across 14 bases. V lost 5 bases and J lost 7; bases outside the gene matches: 7. CDR3 length: 15 amino acids. Germline V gene lookup returns CDR1 MNHEY and CDR2 SVGAGI. For the CDR3, the DNA is TGTGCCAGCAGTCGACTAGCGGGAGGGCCGGATGAGCAGTACTTC. As protein: CASSRLAGGPDEQYF.

The chain uses TRBV19 and TRBJ2-5; tentatively, D is TRBD2 (6 bases). Germline-derived CDR1 and CDR2 are LNHDA and SQIVND (reference sequence). Trimming took 1 base from V and 14 from J, leaving 20 bases between them. This CDR3 contains 14 residues. The CDR3 DNA sequence: TGTGCCAGTAGTATAGGAGGCGGGGCGGCAATTTTTTACTTC. Amino acids: CASSIGGGAAIFYF. The full variable domain, in which reference TRBV19 and TRBJ2-5 provide the parts outside the CDR3, is DGGITQSPKYLFRKEGQNVTLSCEQNLNHDAMYWYRQDPGQGLRLIYYSQIVNDFQKGDIAEGYSVSREKKESFPLTVTSAQKNPTAFYLCASSIGGGAAIFYFGPGTRLLVL.

The V and J genes are TRBV12-3 or TRBV12-4 and TRBJ1-2; no definite D call. The CDR3 has 13 residues. The V and J ends lost 0 bases and 4 bases respectively, with 6 bases between them. The CDR3 protein is CASSLAAGYGYTF. In DNA, the CDR3 is TGTGCCAGCAGTTTAGCAGCGGGCTATGGCTACACCTTC.

The chain employs TRBV3-1 (or the pseudogene TRBV3-2) and TRBJ1-1; 11 nucleotides line up with TRBD1. This CDR3 has 13 amino acids. Looked up from germline, CDR1 is LGHDT and CDR2 is YNNKEL (reference sequence). V was clipped by 4 bases and J by 8 bases; unmatched bases: 3. The CDR3 region has the DNA TGTGCCAGCAGCCTGGGACAGGGGGTGGAAGCTTTCTTT. Its protein is CASSLGQGVEAFF.

This chain joins TRBV14 and TRBJ2-1; TRBD2 might be the D (6 bases). Germline V CDR1 and CDR2: SGHDN, FVKESK. Deletions cut 4 bases from V and 14 bases from J, with 15 bases between. The CDR3 runs to 12 residues. Here the CDR3 reads CASSLGRGREFF. The CDR3 region has the DNA TGTGCCAGCAGCCTCGGGCGGGGAAGGGAGTTCTTC.

This clone was detected only once. V usage is TRBV9 and J usage is TRBJ2-7, with TRBD2 identical over 14 bases. The germline CDR1 and CDR2 sequences are SGDLS and YYNGEE. CDR3 length: 15 amino acids. V was pared by 4 bases and J by 5 bases, with 5 bases of the junction left unmatched. The CDR3 DNA sequence: TGTGCCAGCAGCCCCCGGACTAGCGGGAGGAACGAGCAGTACTTC. It translates to CASSPRTSGRNEQYF.

The gene calls are TRBV5-1 and TRBJ1-1, with D perhaps TRBD1 (5 bases). The CDR3 has 13 amino acids. Germline CDR1 is SGHRS and CDR2 is YFSETQ. Deletions cut 4 bases from V and 1 base from J, with 8 bases between. The CDR3 sequence: CASSQGQNTEAFF. The CDR3 bases are TGCGCCAGCAGCCAAGGACAGAACACTGAAGCTTTCTTT.

The V gene is TRBV27, the J gene TRBJ1-2; D remains ambiguous. With 2 bases removed from V and 8 bases from J, the gap between germline ends came to 12 bases. In germline, CDR1 is MNHEY, CDR2 SMNVEV (reference sequence). The CDR3 spans 13 residues. CDR3 in DNA: TGTGCCAGCAGTTTAACGAGTTACGGGGGCTACACCTTC. Residues: CASSLTSYGGYTF.

This chain uses TRBV28 with TRBJ1-5; TRBD1 matches 8 bases. The germline CDR1 and CDR2 sequences are MDHEN and SYDVKM. The CDR3 is 16 residues long. V gave up 2 bases and J gave up 6 bases; unmatched junction bases: 9. CDR3 loop: CASSLTGGGVSQPQHF. The CDR3, as DNA: TGTGCCAGCAGTTTAACAGGGGGAGGGGTGAGTCAGCCCCAGCATTTT.

The rearrangement links TRBV29-1 to TRBJ1-2; TRBD1 aligns across 7 bases. CDR3 length equals 14 residues. CDR1 and CDR2 (germline): SQVTM, ANQGSEA. The V segment lost 2 bases and the J segment 2 bases; nucleotides outside the gene matches: 5. The CDR3 here is CSVEWTGLNYGYTF. The CDR3 nucleotides are TGCAGCGTTGAATGGACAGGTTTGAACTATGGCTACACCTTC. Full variable domain (remainder filled in from reference TRBV29-1 and TRBJ1-2): SAVISQKPSRDICQRGTSLTIQCQVDSQVTMMFWYRQQPGQSLTLIATANQGSEATYESGFVIDKFPISRPNLTFSTLTVSNMSPEDSSIYLCSVEWTGLNYGYTFGSGTRLTVV.

The chain combines TRBV28 with TRBJ1-4; 10 bases line up with TRBD1. CDR1 and CDR2 from the germline V gene are MDHEN and SYDVKM. The V and J ends lost 2 bases and 8 bases, in that order; junction bases with no gene match: 5. The CDR3 sequence is 15 residues long. This CDR3 is CASSLIGTGVEKLFF. CDR3 coding DNA: TGTGCCAGCAGTTTAATTGGGACAGGGGTCGAAAAACTGTTTTTT.

The V and J genes are TRBV2 and TRBJ2-5; maybe TRBD2 (6 bases). This CDR3 has 12 residues. Germline V gene data show CDR1 as SNHLY and CDR2 as FYNNEI. Trimming left V 8 bases short and J 5 bases short, with 12 bases between. The CDR3 spells CASGLAPETQYF. CDR3 coding DNA: TGTGCCAGCGGGCTAGCGCCCGAGACCCAGTACTTC.

The chain carries TRBV28 and TRBJ1-1; no definite D call. Germline lookup yields CDR1 MDHEN and CDR2 SYDVKM. V lost 6 bases to trimming and J lost 6 bases, with 14 bases between them. The CDR3 sequence is 13 residues long. The CDR3 reads CASSELGHSEAFF. CDR3 DNA: TGTGCCAGCAGCGAACTAGGGCATTCTGAAGCTTTCTTT. Filled out from reference TRBV28 and TRBJ1-1, the complete variable domain reads DVKVTQSSRYLVKRTGEKVFLECVQDMDHENMFWYRQDPGLGLRLIYFSYDVKMKEKGDIPEGYSVSREKKERFSLILESASTNQTSMYLCASSELGHSEAFFGQGTRLTVV.